Shown below are 29 T cell receptor beta chains from a single sample sequenced in a study of post-analysis software for immune sequencing data. Notes on the study in general: Among roughly five TRBV segments more frequent in patients than controls were TRBV5-6, TRBV5-1 and TRBV20-1.

Unique molecular identifiers were present in the TCR beta cDNA libraries. In TCRdb, the PCR reads were re-called with MiXCR into one record per CDR3 protein. The top ten hold 9.5% to 13% of the sample, which has hundreds of thousands of distinct CDR3 sequences, 40% to 55% seen once. These TCRs are of unknown antigen specificity. What was sequenced was blood. These receptors all come from a girl aged 10 to 17 with multiple sclerosis.

This clonotype was counted only a few times. This rearrangement joins TRBV28 to TRBJ2-7; D is ambiguous. Germline CDR1 reads MDHEN; CDR2 reads SYDVKM. Trimming cost V 0 bases and J 2 bases, with 11 bases left between them. CDR3 length: 15 residues. CDR3 sequence reads: CASSLWRGNPYEQYF. DNA of the CDR3: TGTGCCAGCAGTTTATGGCGTGGTAACCCCTACGAGCAGTACTTC.

The V and J genes are TRBV6-5 and TRBJ2-7; 10 bases fit TRBD1. Looked up from germline, CDR1 is MNHEY and CDR2 is SVGAGI. The CDR3 is 13 amino acids. V lost 6 bases and J lost 5; bases outside the gene matches: 4. The CDR3 is CASRSGTGDEQYF. DNA for the CDR3: TGTGCCAGCAGGTCCGGGACAGGGGACGAGCAGTACTTC.

The CDR3 DNA reads as TGTGCCATCACCGAGGACAGGACCTATGGCTACACCTTC. Amino acids: CAITEDRTYGYTF. The chain employs TRBV10-3 and TRBJ1-2, with 7 bases fitting TRBD1. Germline V gene sequence: CDR1 ENHRY, CDR2 SYGVKD. CDR3 length: 13 amino acids. V dropped 7 bases and J dropped 4; count of bases not matched to a gene: 6.

This clonotype showed up just a few times. The chain has TRBV7-2 and TRBJ1-2; 7 bases are a match to TRBD1. This CDR3 comprises 12 residues. V shed 2 bases, J shed 7 bases, and the junction held 1 base outside the gene matches. CDR1 SGHTA and CDR2 FQGNSA come from the germline V gene. As DNA, the CDR3 is TGTGCCAGCAGCTTAAGACAGGGTGGCTACACCTTC. Protein sequence: CASSLRQGGYTF.

This clonotype was observed many times. The chain carries TRBV7-2 and TRBJ2-7, with 7 bases matching TRBD2. CDR1 SGHTA and CDR2 FQGNSA come from the germline V gene. The CDR3 spans 14 residues. Trimming cost V 0 bases and J 2 bases; bases outside gene matches: 1. This chain's CDR3 is CASSLAGGPYEQYF. The CDR3, as DNA: TGTGCCAGCAGCTTAGCGGGAGGGCCCTACGAGCAGTACTTC.

This clonotype was counted between two and nine times. The chain uses TRBV28 and TRBJ2-4; 9 bases fit TRBD1. The V segment lost 6 bases and the J segment 7 bases; nucleotides outside the gene matches: 10. The CDR3 has 15 residues. From germline, CDR1 is MDHEN and CDR2 SYDVKM. This CDR3 reads CASSHRGQGGNIQYF. The CDR3 nucleotides are TGTGCCAGCAGCCATAGGGGACAGGGAGGGAACATTCAGTACTTC.

A word on this clonotype: The CDR3 ends on some other residue instead of the conserved phenylalanine or tryptophan, so this is likely a read error. V is TRBV7-2 and J is TRBJ2-1; D is unclear. Trimming took off 7 bases at V and 8 bases at J, with 12 bases between the two ends. CDR1 is SGHTA and CDR2 is FQGNSA in the germline V gene. There are 12 residues in the CDR3. The CDR3 here is CASTQGSYEQFC. In DNA form, the CDR3 reads TGTGCCAGCACCCAAGGCAGCTATGAGCAGTTCTGC.

This clonotype was counted a few times. The chain employs TRBV4-1 and TRBJ2-1, with D hard to call. The CDR3 consists of 16 residues. The germline CDR1 and CDR2 sequences are MGHRA and YSYEKL. Trimming pared 1 base from V and 0 bases from J, leaving 10 bases between. The CDR3 coding sequence is TGCGCCAGCAGCCAAGTGGGCGATGTCTCCTACAATGAGCAGTTCTTC. This sequence encodes CASSQVGDVSYNEQFF.

The chain links TRBV7-8 to TRBJ2-1, with 7 bases identical to TRBD1. Germline assignment: CDR1 SGHVS and CDR2 FQNEAQ. V trimming: 5 bases; J trimming: 2 bases; junction bases outside the gene matches: 9. The CDR3 extends over 16 amino acids. CDR3 DNA sequence: TGTGCCAGCAGCGCCACCGGGACAGAGCCCTACAATGAGCAGTTCTTC. Encoded protein: CASSATGTEPYNEQFF.

As to this clonotype: A single base separates this from a much larger clone, so it may be a read error. The rearrangement joins TRBV5-6 to TRBJ2-7; 8 nucleotides match TRBD2. V lost 3 bases, J lost 3 bases, and 5 bases stayed unmatched. This CDR3 has 14 amino acids. Germline V gives CDR1 SGHDT, CDR2 YYEEEE. CDR3 sequence: CASSCAGGNYEQYF. In DNA form, the CDR3 reads TGTGCCAGCAGCTGCGCGGGAGGTAACTACGAGCAGTACTTC.

This clonotype turned up a few times. This rearrangement joins TRBV5-1 to TRBJ2-1, with a tentative D call TRBD2 (6 bases). This CDR3 has 16 amino acids. V shed 2 bases and J shed 9 bases, with 21 bases lying between them. Per the germline V gene, CDR1 is SGHRS and CDR2 is YFSETQ. The CDR3 DNA follows: TGCGCCAGCAGCTTAGGAGGCGGGGAGCAGGTGGGTGAGCAGTTCTTC. Translation: CASSLGGGEQVGEQFF.

CDR3 residues: CASSFGLSTSYEQYF. Here the CDR3 DNA reads TGTGCCAGCAGCTTCGGACTATCAACATCCTACGAGCAGTACTTC. The chain links TRBV7-2 to TRBJ2-5; TRBD2 might be the D (6 bases). The end of the DNA aligns better with TRBJ2-7, so the J call may be wrong. The V gene's germline CDR1 is SGHTA and CDR2 FQGNSA. This CDR3 has 15 residues.

The chain has TRBV24-1 and TRBJ2-3; D remains ambiguous. Germline-derived CDR1 and CDR2 are KGHDR and SFDVKD. CDR3 length: 15 residues. V was pared by 3 bases and J by 2 bases, with 11 bases between. The CDR3 DNA follows: TGTGCCACCAGTGATCCCCGGTGGCTCACAGATACGCAGTATTTT. Translating gives CATSDPRWLTDTQYF.

The rearrangement joins TRBV28 to TRBJ2-7; D might be TRBD1 or TRBD2, each matching 6 bases. V was cut by 7 bases and J by 2 bases, with 15 bases left in between. CDR1 is MDHEN and CDR2 is SYDVKM in the germline V gene. This CDR3 region has 14 residues. DNA for the CDR3: TGTGCCAGCACCCAAGAGGGGGGCCCCTACGAGCAGTACTTC. As protein: CASTQEGGPYEQYF.

This chain links TRBV24-1 with TRBJ2-7; perhaps TRBD2 as D (7 bases). The CDR3 runs 16 residues. CDR1 and CDR2 (germline): KGHDR, SFDVKD. V gave up 3 bases and J gave up 1 base, with 15 bases separating them. CDR3 residues: CATSDGRGSSSYEQYF. As DNA, the CDR3 is TGTGCCACCAGTGATGGGAGGGGGTCTTCGTCCTACGAGCAGTACTTC.

This clonotype was counted only a few times. The chain recombines TRBV27 with TRBJ1-1; TRBD1 matches 7 bases. CDR3 size: 16 residues. J was trimmed by 8 bases and V by 0 bases; bases with no gene match: 12. From germline, CDR1 is MNHEY and CDR2 SMNVEV (reference sequence). The CDR3 bases are TGTGCCAGCAGTTTATCCCATTCGACAGGGCTAGCCGAAGCTTTCTTT. This sequence encodes CASSLSHSTGLAEAFF.

This clonotype was found many times. This chain links TRBV29-1 with TRBJ1-2; D perhaps matches TRBD1 (5 bases). The CDR3 runs 12 residues. Per germline, CDR1 SQVTM and CDR2 ANQGSEA. Between the trimmed V and J ends, which lost 5 bases and 6 bases, there was a span of 13 bases. This CDR3 is CSVNPRVDGYTF. The CDR3 DNA follows: TGCAGCGTTAATCCCAGGGTGGATGGCTACACCTTC.

V gene TRBV5-1 combines with J gene TRBJ2-7, with D hard to call. Germline CDR1 SGHRS, CDR2 YFSETQ. The CDR3 runs 14 residues. Trimming removed 4 bases from V and 1 base from J, with 12 bases in between. In DNA form, the CDR3 reads TGCGCCAGCAGCAATAGCCATCGATCCTACGAGCAGTACTTC. Translated, it gives CASSNSHRSYEQYF.

This clonotype has just a few counts. The chain employs TRBV5-1 and TRBJ2-1, with 9 bases fitting TRBD2. With V trimmed by 2 bases and J by 7 bases, 13 bases remained unmatched. This CDR3 region has 17 residues. Per the germline V gene, CDR1 is SGHRS and CDR2 is YFSETQ. CDR3 nucleotides: TGCGCCAGCAGCTTTATACGAGCTAGCGGGAAAACGAATGAGCAGTTCTTC. Amino acid sequence: CASSFIRASGKTNEQFF.

The V and J genes are TRBV6-2 or TRBV6-3 and TRBJ1-2; D is unclear. The CDR3 covers 13 residues. The ends were cut back, 2 bases at V and 3 bases at J, with 7 bases in the middle. Germline CDR1 reads MNHEY; CDR2 reads SVGEGT. This chain's CDR3 is CASSYRQHYGYTF. CDR3 DNA: TGTGCCAGCAGTTACCGGCAGCACTATGGCTACACCTTC.

This chain joins TRBV13 and TRBJ2-4; TRBD2 matches at 11 bases. This CDR3 spans 15 amino acids. Germline V gene sequence: CDR1 PRHDT, CDR2 FYEKMQ (reference sequence). The V segment lost 6 bases and the J segment 15 bases; nucleotides outside the gene matches: 16. CDR3 sequence (DNA): TGTGCCAGCAGATACGGGACTAGCGGCGGGGACGAGCGGTACTTC. Translation gives CASRYGTSGGDERYF.

This clonotype was counted a few times. The chain recombines TRBV20-1 with TRBJ2-3; D is undetermined. Germline assignment: CDR1 DFQATT and CDR2 SNEGSKA (reference sequence). Trimming cost V 7 bases and J 1 base, with 15 bases left between them. The CDR3 is 14 residues long. The CDR3 here is CSVFSALGTDTQYF. CDR3 coding DNA: TGCAGTGTTTTCAGCGCGTTAGGCACAGATACGCAGTATTTT.

This clonotype appeared a few times. The genes are TRBV12-3 or TRBV12-4 and TRBJ1-1, with D tentatively TRBD1 (5 bases). V lost 7 bases and J lost 1, with 13 bases in between. The CDR3 is made up of 14 amino acids. The CDR3 loop reads CASTPGPQNTEAFF. CDR3 bases: TGTGCCAGCACGCCGGGACCCCAGAACACTGAAGCTTTCTTT.

This clonotype was recorded a few times. The J gene is TRBJ2-1, the V gene TRBV20-1; 10 positions match TRBD2. Germline V gene lookup returns CDR1 DFQATT and CDR2 SNEGSKA (reference sequence). V shed 5 bases, J shed 3 bases, and the junction held 4 bases outside the gene matches. There are 14 residues in the CDR3. Here the CDR3 reads CSASGTSVYNEQFF. CDR3 DNA sequence: TGCAGTGCTTCCGGGACTAGCGTCTACAATGAGCAGTTCTTC.

The V gene is TRBV15, the J gene TRBJ2-5; D not resolved. V was shortened by 0 bases and J by 2 bases, with 16 bases between the two germline ends. The germline V gene has CDR1 LNHNV and CDR2 YYDKDF (reference sequence). This CDR3 region has 17 residues. CDR3 nucleotide sequence: TGTGCCACCAGCAGAGATTGGAATCCCGAAGAACAAGAGACCCAGTACTTC. Residues: CATSRDWNPEEQETQYF.

The chain is built from TRBV7-9 and TRBJ2-1; the match to TRBD2 covers 14 bases. The germline CDR1 and CDR2 sequences are SEHNR and FQNEAQ (reference sequence). With V trimmed by 4 bases and J by 9 bases, 5 bases remained unmatched. This CDR3 has 15 amino acids. The CDR3 region is CASSSRLAGGGEQFF. The DNA of the CDR3 is TGTGCCAGCAGCTCACGACTAGCGGGAGGGGGTGAGCAGTTCTTC.

Relative to its sample, this clonotype is large (0.1 to 1%). Relative to the germline gene, one junction end is altered; a read error may explain this. V is TRBV7-7 and J is TRBJ2-7; 8 bases fit TRBD1. Germline V gene data show CDR1 as SSHAT and CDR2 as FNYEAQ (reference sequence). The CDR3 is made up of 15 amino acids. For the CDR3, the DNA is TGTGCTAGCAGCTTCGGACAGGGTGACACCTACGAGCAGTACTTC. Amino acids: CASSFGQGDTYEQYF.

The chain has TRBV5-1 and TRBJ2-4; D uncertain. The CDR3 spans 16 residues. The germline V gene has CDR1 SGHRS and CDR2 YFSETQ. V lost 0 bases and J lost 1, with 11 bases in between. The CDR3 nucleotides are TGCGCCAGCAGCTTGGACCCCAACGGGGCCAAAAACATTCAGTACTTC. This sequence encodes CASSLDPNGAKNIQYF.

The V and J genes are TRBV4-1 and TRBJ2-1; 11 bases line up with TRBD2. The V segment lost 2 bases and the J segment 4 bases; nucleotides outside the gene matches: 7. The germline V gene has CDR1 MGHRA and CDR2 YSYEKL. CDR3 size: 17 residues. CDR3 coding DNA: TGCGCCAGCAGCCAACCCTTCATAGCGGGAGGGTACAATGAGCAGTTCTTC. Protein sequence: CASSQPFIAGGYNEQFF.